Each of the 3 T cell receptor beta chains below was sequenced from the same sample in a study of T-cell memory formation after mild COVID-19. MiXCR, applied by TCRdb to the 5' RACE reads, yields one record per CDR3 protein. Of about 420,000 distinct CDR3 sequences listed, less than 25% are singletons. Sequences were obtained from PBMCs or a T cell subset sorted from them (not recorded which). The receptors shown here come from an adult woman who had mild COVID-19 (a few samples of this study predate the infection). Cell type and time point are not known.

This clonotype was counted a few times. CDR3 coding DNA: TGTGCCAGCAGTGATGGGGGGGGCTCTGGAAACACCATATATTTT. Amino acid sequence: CASSDGGGSGNTIYF. The rearrangement joins TRBV25-1 to TRBJ1-3; possible D gene TRBD1, 5 bases. The CDR3 has 15 amino acids. Trimming took 3 bases from V and 0 from J, leaving 9 bases between them. Germline CDR1 MGHDK, CDR2 SYGVNS.

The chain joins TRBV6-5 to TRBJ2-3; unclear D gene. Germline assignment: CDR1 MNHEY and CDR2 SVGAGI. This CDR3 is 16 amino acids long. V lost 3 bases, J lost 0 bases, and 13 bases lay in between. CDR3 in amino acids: CASSYAPGPSTDTQYF. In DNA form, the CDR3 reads TGTGCCAGCAGTTATGCACCCGGCCCAAGCACAGATACGCAGTATTTT.

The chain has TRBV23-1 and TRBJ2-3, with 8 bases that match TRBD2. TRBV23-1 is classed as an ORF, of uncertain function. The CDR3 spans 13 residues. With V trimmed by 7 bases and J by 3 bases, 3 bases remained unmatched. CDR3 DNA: TGCGCCAGCACCGGGGGGGGTACAGATACGCAGTATTTT. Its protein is CASTGGGTDTQYF.